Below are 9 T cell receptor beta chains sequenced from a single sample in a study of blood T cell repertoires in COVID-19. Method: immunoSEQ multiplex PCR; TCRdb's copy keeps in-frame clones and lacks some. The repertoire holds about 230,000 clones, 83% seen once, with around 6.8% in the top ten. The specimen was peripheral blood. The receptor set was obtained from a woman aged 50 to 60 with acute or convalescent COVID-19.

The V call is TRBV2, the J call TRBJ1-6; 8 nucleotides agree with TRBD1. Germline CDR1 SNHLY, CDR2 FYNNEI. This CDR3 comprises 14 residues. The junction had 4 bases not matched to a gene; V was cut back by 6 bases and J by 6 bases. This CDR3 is CASRGDRSNSPLHF. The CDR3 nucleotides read TGTGCCAGCAGAGGGGACAGGAGTAATTCACCCCTCCACTTT.

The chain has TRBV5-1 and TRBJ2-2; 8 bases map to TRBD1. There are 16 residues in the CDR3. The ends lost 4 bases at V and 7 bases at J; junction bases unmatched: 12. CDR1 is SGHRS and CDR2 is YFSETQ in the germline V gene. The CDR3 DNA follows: TGCGCCAGCAGCCTGTCCAGGGGGCGCATCGGCGGGGAGCTGTTTTTT. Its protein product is CASSLSRGRIGGELFF. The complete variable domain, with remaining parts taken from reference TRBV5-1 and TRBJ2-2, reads KAGVTQTPRYLIKTRGQQVTLSCSPISGHRSVSWYQQTPGQGLQFLFEYFSETQRNKGNFPGRFSGRQFSNSRSEMNVSTLELGDSALYLCASSLSRGRIGGELFFGEGSRLTVL.

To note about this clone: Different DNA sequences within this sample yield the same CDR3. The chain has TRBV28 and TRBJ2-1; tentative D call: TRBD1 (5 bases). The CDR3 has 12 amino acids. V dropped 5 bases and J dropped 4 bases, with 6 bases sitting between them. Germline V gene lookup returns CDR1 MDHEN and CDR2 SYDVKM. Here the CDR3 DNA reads TGTGCCAGCAGTACAGGTTACAATGAGCAGTTCTTC. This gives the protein CASSTGYNEQFF.

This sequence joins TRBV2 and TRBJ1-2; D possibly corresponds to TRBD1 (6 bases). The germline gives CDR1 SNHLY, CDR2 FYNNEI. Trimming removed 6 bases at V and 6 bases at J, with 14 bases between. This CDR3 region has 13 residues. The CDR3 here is CASSFRGADGYTF. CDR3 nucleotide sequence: TGTGCCAGCAGCTTCAGGGGCGCGGATGGCTACACCTTC. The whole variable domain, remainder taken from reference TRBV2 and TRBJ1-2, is EPEVTQTPSHQVTQMGQEVILRCVPISNHLYFYWYRQILGQKVEFLVSFYNNEISEKSEIFDDQFSVERPDGSNFTLKIRSTKLEDSAMYFCASSFRGADGYTFGSGTRLTVV.

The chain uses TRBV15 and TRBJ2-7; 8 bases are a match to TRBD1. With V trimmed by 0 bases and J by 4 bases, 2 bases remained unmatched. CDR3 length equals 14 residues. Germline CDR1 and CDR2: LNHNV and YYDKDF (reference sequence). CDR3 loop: CATSRDRGRYEQYF. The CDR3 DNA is TGTGCCACCAGCAGAGACAGGGGGCGGTACGAGCAGTACTTC.

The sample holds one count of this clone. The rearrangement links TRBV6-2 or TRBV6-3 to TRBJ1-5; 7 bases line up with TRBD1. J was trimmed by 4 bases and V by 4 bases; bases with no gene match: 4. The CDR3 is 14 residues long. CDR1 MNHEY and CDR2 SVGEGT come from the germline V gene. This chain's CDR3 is CASSFSTGNQPQHF. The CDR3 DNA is TGTGCCAGCAGTTTTTCGACAGGGAATCAGCCCCAGCATTTT.

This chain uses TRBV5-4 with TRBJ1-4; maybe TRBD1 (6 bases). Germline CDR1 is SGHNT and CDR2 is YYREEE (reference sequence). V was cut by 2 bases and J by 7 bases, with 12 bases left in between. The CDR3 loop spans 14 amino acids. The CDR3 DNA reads TGTGCCAGCAGCTTTGGCGGGGGCCGTGAAAAACTGTTTTTT. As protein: CASSFGGGREKLFF.

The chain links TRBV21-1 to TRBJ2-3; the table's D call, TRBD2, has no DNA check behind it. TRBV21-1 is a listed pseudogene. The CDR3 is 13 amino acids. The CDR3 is CASDGRAIDTQYF. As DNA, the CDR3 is TGTGCCAGCGACGGGAGGGCCATAGATACGCAGTATTTT.

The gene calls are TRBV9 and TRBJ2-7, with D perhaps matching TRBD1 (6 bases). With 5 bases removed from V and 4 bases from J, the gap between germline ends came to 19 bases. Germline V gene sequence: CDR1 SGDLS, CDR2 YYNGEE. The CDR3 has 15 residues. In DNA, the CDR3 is TGTGCCAGCAGTGCCCCGGGCCGAGGGGGTTACGAGCAGTACTTC. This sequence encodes CASSAPGRGGYEQYF.